The 13 T cell receptor beta chains in this list originate from one sample, sequenced in a study of patients and donors after allogeneic stem cell transplantation. TCRdb itself ran the RT-PCR reads through MiXCR, one entry per CDR3 protein. The sample records approximately 140,000 distinct CDR3 sequences, roughly two fifths being singletons. Material for sequencing was blood, either unsorted or a sorted T cell fraction (not recorded which). The origin of the receptors is a human donor who was either an allogeneic HSCT recipient or a stem cell or donor lymphocyte infusion donor (not recorded which). It is not recorded whose cells these are; they may come from a transplant donor.

The rearrangement links TRBV15 to TRBJ1-1; D gene ambiguous. V gave up 5 bases and J gave up 1 base, with 8 bases separating them. Germline V gene data show CDR1 as LNHNV and CDR2 as YYDKDF (reference sequence). CDR3 length equals 13 residues. CDR3 in amino acids: CATSLPGNTEAFF. The CDR3 coding sequence is TGTGCCACCAGCCTTCCTGGGAACACTGAAGCTTTCTTT.

The genes are TRBV5-6 and TRBJ2-5, with TRBD1 matching over 11 bases. The length of the CDR3 is 14 residues. After removal of 3 bases from V and 5 bases from J, the junction contained 3 bases not matched to a gene. Germline V lookup: CDR1 SGHDT, CDR2 YYEEEE. The CDR3 nucleotides read TGTGCCAGCAGCTGGGGACAGGGGGTTGAGACCCAGTACTTC. The encoded protein is CASSWGQGVETQYF. The full variable domain, with the rest looked up from reference TRBV5-6 and TRBJ2-5, is DAGVTQSPTHLIKTRGQQVTLRCSPKSGHDTVSWYQQALGQGPQFIFQYYEEEERQRGNFPDRFSGHQFPNYSSELNVNALLLGDSALYLCASSWGQGVETQYFGPGTRLLVL.

This clonotype has a handful of counts. The chain carries TRBV9 and TRBJ1-3, with a weak D call TRBD1 (5 bases). Germline CDR1 reads SGDLS; CDR2 reads YYNGEE. The CDR3 totals 16 residues. V lost 4 bases to trimming and J lost 1 base, with 15 bases between them. The CDR3 nucleotides are TGTGCCAGCAGCCCAGGGCCCTATCCTTCTGGAAACACCATATATTTT. Its translation is CASSPGPYPSGNTIYF.

The V and J genes are TRBV12-3 or TRBV12-4 and TRBJ2-3; 9 bases line up with TRBD1. The CDR3 consists of 16 residues. Losses at the gene ends were 6 bases for V and 5 bases for J; bases not matched to a gene: 12. The CDR3 nucleotides are TGTGCCAGCAGCGACCGGGACAGGGATGGTTTAGATACGCAGTATTTT. Translation: CASSDRDRDGLDTQYF.

The chain is built from TRBV20-1 and TRBJ2-3; TRBD1 or TRBD2 may be the D gene (5 bases each). CDR1 and CDR2 (germline): DFQATT, SNEGSKA (reference sequence). The CDR3 contains 14 residues. Deletions cut 3 bases from V and 2 bases from J, with 12 bases between. The CDR3 bases are TGCAGTGCTAGCCGGGACCGATACACAGATACGCAGTATTTT. It encodes CSASRDRYTDTQYF.

V usage is TRBV20-1 and J usage is TRBJ2-3; 8 bases fit TRBD2. V was clipped by 4 bases and J by 3 bases; unmatched bases: 3. The germline gives CDR1 DFQATT, CDR2 SNEGSKA (reference sequence). This CDR3 region has 13 residues. The CDR3 reads CSAKGGGTDTQYF. The DNA of the CDR3 is TGCAGTGCTAAGGGCGGGGGGACAGATACGCAGTATTTT.

The genes are TRBV20-1 and TRBJ1-1, with D tentatively TRBD1 (5 bases). V was cut by 2 bases and J by 1 base, with 11 bases left in between. CDR1 and CDR2 from the germline V gene are DFQATT and SNEGSKA (reference sequence). The CDR3 totals 14 residues. The CDR3 region has the DNA TGCAGTGCTAGATCCGGGACGCAGAACACTGAAGCTTTCTTT. Its translation is CSARSGTQNTEAFF.

The J gene is TRBJ2-1, the V gene TRBV5-1; 8 bases agree with TRBD1. Germline lookup yields CDR1 SGHRS and CDR2 YFSETQ. V trimming: 4 bases; J trimming: 7 bases; junction bases outside the gene matches: 7. The CDR3 runs to 14 residues. The CDR3 protein is CASSEGQGVNEQFF. In DNA, the CDR3 is TGCGCCAGCAGCGAAGGACAGGGAGTAAATGAGCAGTTCTTC.

This clonotype was seen more than once but under ten times. The chain employs TRBV12-3 or TRBV12-4 and TRBJ1-5; 12 bases match TRBD1. This CDR3 contains 16 residues. Trimming removed 6 bases from V and 6 bases from J; junction bases left unmatched: 9. The CDR3 region has the DNA TGTGCCAGCAGCACCTTAGGGACAGGGGGCGGTCAGCCCCAGCATTTT. Its protein is CASSTLGTGGGQPQHF.

V and J are TRBV4-3 and TRBJ1-2; tentatively, D is TRBD1 (5 bases). Trimming removed 4 bases at V and 1 base at J, with 10 bases between. CDR3 length equals 14 residues. CDR1 and CDR2 (germline): LGHNA, YSLEER. The CDR3 DNA is TGCGCCAGCAGCCTCCTTGGGGGTAACTATGGCTACACCTTC. Protein: CASSLLGGNYGYTF.

CDR3 in DNA: TGTGCCAGCAGTACGAGTTTACGAGATACGCAGTATTTT. Protein: CASSTSLRDTQYF. V and J are TRBV28 and TRBJ2-3; D is unresolved. Trimming removed 5 bases at V and 5 bases at J, with 11 bases between. This CDR3 region has 13 residues. Germline V CDR1 and CDR2: MDHEN, SYDVKM.

This clonotype was counted between two and nine times. V usage is TRBV6-2 or TRBV6-3 and J usage is TRBJ2-7; tentative D call: TRBD1 (6 bases). CDR1 MNHEY and CDR2 SVGEGT come from the germline V gene. The CDR3 spans 16 residues. V gave up 2 bases and J gave up 4 bases, with 18 bases separating them. CDR3 residues: CASSYATGRRTYEQYV. CDR3 nucleotide sequence: TGTGCCAGCAGTTACGCGACAGGTCGCCGAACATACGAGCAGTACGTC.

The chain joins TRBV15 to TRBJ1-2; D unclear. Per germline, CDR1 LNHNV and CDR2 YYDKDF (reference sequence). The CDR3 runs 13 residues. V lost 0 bases and J lost 8, with 10 bases in between. The CDR3 protein is CATSRDYVEGYTF. DNA of the CDR3: TGTGCCACCAGCAGAGATTACGTGGAGGGCTACACCTTC.